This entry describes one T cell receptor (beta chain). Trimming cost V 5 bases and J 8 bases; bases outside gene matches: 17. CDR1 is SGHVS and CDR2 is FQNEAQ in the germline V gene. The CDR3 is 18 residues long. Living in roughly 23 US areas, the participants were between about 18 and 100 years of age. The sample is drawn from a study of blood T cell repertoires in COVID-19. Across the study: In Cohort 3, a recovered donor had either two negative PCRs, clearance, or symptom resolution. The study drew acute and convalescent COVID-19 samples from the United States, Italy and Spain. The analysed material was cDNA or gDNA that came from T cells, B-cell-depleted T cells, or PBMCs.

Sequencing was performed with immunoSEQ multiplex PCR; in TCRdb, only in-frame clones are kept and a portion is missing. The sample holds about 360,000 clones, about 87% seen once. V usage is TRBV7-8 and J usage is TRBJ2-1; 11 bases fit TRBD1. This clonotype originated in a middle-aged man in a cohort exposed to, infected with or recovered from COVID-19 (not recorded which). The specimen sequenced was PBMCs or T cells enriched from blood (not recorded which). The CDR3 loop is CASSLLAPGTGGFDEQFF. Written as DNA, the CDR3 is TGTGCCAGCAGCCTATTGGCCCCCGGGACAGGGGGTTTCGATGAGCAGTTCTTC.